This T cell receptor (beta chain) was sequenced during a study of cytomegalovirus exposure and HLA in healthy donors. In the case of this clone: Its antigen remains unknown. The germline gene is not matched at one end of the junction; a read error may be the cause.

Whole-study results and caveats: Confirmation in vitro established that a few CMV-associated chains were specific for CMV antigens.

This CDR3 spans 14 amino acids. In germline, CDR1 is SNHLY, CDR2 FYNNEI. The PCR contained 60 Vbeta and 13 Jbeta primers. Using immunoSEQ multiplex PCR, the repertoire was profiled, and TCRdb retains in-frame clones only, with some absent. Across 60,000 to 65,000 clones, the top ten clones capture around 5% of the sample. The source material was PBMCs. The receptor was isolated from a man aged 25-40 years in good health and CMV-seropositive. The rearrangement joins TRBV2 to TRBJ1-5, with unresolved D. This chain's CDR3 is CASSENRSDQLQHF. The CDR3 region has the DNA TGTGCCAGCAGTGAAAACCGTAGCGATCAGCTCCAGCATTTT.